Below are 8 T cell receptor beta chains sequenced from a single sample in a study of long-term antiretroviral therapy in people with HIV. Version v3.0 of the immunoSEQ assay was performed at survey level. Some clones are missing from TCRdb's copy, which holds only in-frame ones; the method was immunoSEQ multiplex PCR. Among about 11,000 clones listed, 81% were seen once. The sequenced sample was unsorted PBMCs, obtained 1.8 years after starting antiretroviral therapy. The receptor set was obtained from a man aged 35 to 55 with HIV.

This clone has more than one count but fewer than ten. This chain joins TRBV7-8 and TRBJ2-1; no reliable D call. Germline loops: CDR1 SGHVS, CDR2 FQNEAQ. CDR3 length equals 13 residues. Trimming shortened V by 2 bases and J by 0 bases, and 2 bases separated the two germline ends. The CDR3 DNA is TGTGCCAGCAGCTTAAGCTCCTACAATGAGCAGTTCTTC. Its translation: CASSLSSYNEQFF.

The chain combines TRBV4-1 with TRBJ2-7, with no clear D. Germline values: CDR1 MGHRA, CDR2 YSYEKL. The ends were cut back, 7 bases at V and 3 bases at J, with 19 bases in the middle. The CDR3 extends over 15 amino acids. CDR3 protein: CASTLLASDDYEQYF. CDR3 DNA sequence: TGCGCCAGCACCCTACTGGCAAGCGACGACTACGAGCAGTACTTC.

V usage is TRBV5-1 and J usage is TRBJ1-1; 8 bases map to TRBD1. Germline assignment: CDR1 SGHRS and CDR2 YFSETQ. V lost 3 bases to trimming and J lost 11 bases; unmatched junction nucleotides: 6. There are 12 residues in the CDR3. Here the CDR3 reads CASSWGDRSAFF. CDR3 coding DNA: TGCGCCAGCAGCTGGGGGGACAGGTCGGCTTTCTTT.

The rearrangement links TRBV5-1 to TRBJ2-5; 9 nucleotides agree with TRBD2. Unmatched junction bases numbered 6, after V lost 4 bases and J lost 5 bases. Germline lookup yields CDR1 SGHRS and CDR2 YFSETQ. This CDR3 is 14 amino acids long. The CDR3 nucleotides read TGCGCCAGCAGCGGCCGCGGGGGGGTCGAGACCCAGTACTTC. Residues: CASSGRGGVETQYF. The full variable domain, completed using reference TRBV5-1 and TRBJ2-5, is KAGVTQTPRYLIKTRGQQVTLSCSPISGHRSVSWYQQTPGQGLQFLFEYFSETQRNKGNFPGRFSGRQFSNSRSEMNVSTLELGDSALYLCASSGRGGVETQYFGPGTRLLVL.

The V gene is TRBV7-3, the J gene TRBJ2-4; D unclear. CDR1 and CDR2 (germline): SGHTA, FQGTGA. Trimming shortened V by 6 bases and J by 1 base, and 16 bases separated the two germline ends. This CDR3 is built from 16 residues. CDR3 DNA: TGTGCCAGCAGTGATTCGAGAAATGTGGCCAAAAACATTCAGTACTTC. Translation: CASSDSRNVAKNIQYF.

This clone turned up a few times. The chain uses TRBV2 and TRBJ1-1; TRBD1 might be the D (6 bases). Trimming pared 7 bases from V and 3 bases from J, leaving 15 bases between. There are 14 residues in the CDR3. Germline V gene lookup returns CDR1 SNHLY and CDR2 FYNNEI. CDR3 sequence (DNA): TGTGCCAGCAAATCGCAGGGGATGGACACTGAAGCTTTCTTT. Protein: CASKSQGMDTEAFF.

This clone occurred once. The chain joins TRBV6-6 to TRBJ1-2, with 9 bases lining up with TRBD1. The CDR3 loop spans 16 amino acids. CDR1 and CDR2 from the germline V gene are MNHNY and SVGAGI (reference sequence). J lost 7 bases, V lost 5 bases, and 14 bases had no gene match. CDR3 loop: CASSPTNGRTGVGYTF. CDR3 sequence (DNA): TGTGCCAGCAGTCCGACAAACGGCCGGACAGGGGTTGGCTACACCTTC.

This sequence joins TRBV10-3 and TRBJ2-7; 8 nucleotides agree with TRBD1. V gave up 6 bases and J gave up 3 bases; unmatched junction bases: 13. This CDR3 comprises 16 residues. Germline V gene data show CDR1 as ENHRY and CDR2 as SYGVKD. CDR3 nucleotide sequence: TGTGCCATCAGGACAGGGGACTCGCATTATGACTACGAGCAGTACTTC. This codes for CAIRTGDSHYDYEQYF.